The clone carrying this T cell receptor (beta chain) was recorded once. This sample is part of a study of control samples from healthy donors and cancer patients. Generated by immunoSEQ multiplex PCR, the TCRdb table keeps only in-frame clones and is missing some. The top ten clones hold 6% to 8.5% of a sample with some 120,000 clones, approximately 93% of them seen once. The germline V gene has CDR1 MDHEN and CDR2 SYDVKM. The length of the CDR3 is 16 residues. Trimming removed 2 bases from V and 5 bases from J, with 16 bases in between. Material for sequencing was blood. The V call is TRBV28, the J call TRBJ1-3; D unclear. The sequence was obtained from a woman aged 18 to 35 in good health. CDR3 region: CASSLVSQLTRNTIYF. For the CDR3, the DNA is TGTGCCAGCAGTTTAGTTTCCCAACTAACCCGAAACACCATATATTTT.